This entry lists 8 T cell receptor beta chains sequenced from one sample in a study of CXCR3-negative and CXCR3-positive naive CD8 T cells. The authors prepared UMI-labeled TRB cDNA libraries by 5' RACE. TCRdb reprocessed the 5' RACE reads and reports one entry per CDR3 protein, with no DNA. Here the sample table reports about 6,600 distinct CDR3 sequences. Sequencing was performed on naive CXCR3- CD8+ T cells from blood. Subset noted: CD45RO-CCR7+CD27+CD95- naive CD8+ T cells lacking CXCR3 (TNR3-). The source is a human donor in good health. Some clones in this sample may be carry-over from other donors' samples.

This clonotype is deemed medium-sized (0.01 to 0.1%) by its frequency. This sequence joins TRBV7-6 and TRBJ2-5; the D call from TCRdb, TRBD1, cannot be confirmed without DNA. CDR1 is SGHVS, CDR2 FNYEAQ, per germline. The CDR3 runs to 17 residues. CDR3 protein: CASSLGNFQGLRETQYF.

The rearrangement joins TRBV4-2 to TRBJ2-1; the TCRdb D gene call, TRBD1, has no DNA to confirm it. The CDR3 covers 13 residues. Germline V CDR1 and CDR2: LGHNA, YNFKEQ. CDR3 in amino acids: CGVGPGDYNEQFF.

The genes are TRBV28 and TRBJ2-7; absent DNA, TCRdb's TRBD2 call cannot be checked. Germline CDR1 is MDHEN and CDR2 is SYDVKM. The CDR3 consists of 17 residues. This chain's CDR3 is CASSPDRTVLPYERQYF.

This clonotype ranks as medium-sized (0.01 to 0.1%) in terms of frequency. The V and J genes are TRBV2 and TRBJ2-3. Germline CDR1 reads SNHLY; CDR2 reads FYNNEI. The CDR3 extends over 14 amino acids. This chain's CDR3 is CASSRGIGTDTQYF.

The chain uses TRBV20-1 and TRBJ1-1. This CDR3 is built from 13 residues. Germline CDR1 is DFQATT and CDR2 is SNEGSKA (reference sequence). The CDR3 loop reads CSADRPPNTEAFF.

The rearrangement joins TRBV11-3 to TRBJ2-1; TCRdb proposes TRBD1, but this gene call is untestable without DNA. The germline CDR1 and CDR2 sequences are SGHNT and YENEEA. The CDR3 runs 15 residues. The CDR3 spells CASSPGGVYYNEQFF.

CDR3 sequence: CSAREEGESNQPQHF. This sequence joins TRBV20-1 and TRBJ1-5; the D call of TRBD1 rests on TCRdb alone, since no DNA is present to check it. The CDR3 has 15 amino acids. The germline CDR1 and CDR2 sequences are DFQATT and SNEGSKA (reference sequence).

The V call is TRBV29-1, the J call TRBJ2-1; TCRdb selects TRBD2, and the lack of DNA leaves this call unchecked. CDR1 SQVTM and CDR2 ANQGSEA come from the germline V gene. The CDR3 contains 13 residues. The CDR3 reads CSAHPTTTDEQFF.